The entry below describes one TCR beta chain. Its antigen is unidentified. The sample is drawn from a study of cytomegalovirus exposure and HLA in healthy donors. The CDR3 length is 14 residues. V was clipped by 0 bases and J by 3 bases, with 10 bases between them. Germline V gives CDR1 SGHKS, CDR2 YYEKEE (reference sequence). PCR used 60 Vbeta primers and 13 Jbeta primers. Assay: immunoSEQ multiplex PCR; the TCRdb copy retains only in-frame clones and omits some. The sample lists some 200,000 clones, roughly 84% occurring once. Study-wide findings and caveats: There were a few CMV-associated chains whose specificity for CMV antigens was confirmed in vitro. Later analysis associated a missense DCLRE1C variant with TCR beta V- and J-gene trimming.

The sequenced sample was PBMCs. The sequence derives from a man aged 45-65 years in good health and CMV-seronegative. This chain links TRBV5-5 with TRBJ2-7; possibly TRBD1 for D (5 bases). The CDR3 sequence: CASSLVQGRYEQYF. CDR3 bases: TGTGCCAGCAGCTTGGTCCAGGGCCGCTACGAGCAGTACTTC.